Sequencing of this T cell receptor beta chain was carried out in a study of beta chain features in type 1 diabetes. The wider study: Examination of sorted cells across all samples involved over 95 million cells. Study-level results: Within each of all four CD4+ subsets, Type 1 diabetes patients had TCRB CDR3s that were moderately but significantly shorter. Sequencing the cDNA could make cells with high TCR expression show up more than they should.

On this clone itself: Its antigen remains unknown.

Of the isolated RNA, all was reverse transcribed, and so the sequenced material was expressed TCRB transcripts. Profiled with immunoSEQ multiplex PCR; TCRdb holds only in-frame clones, not every one. The sample has more than 300,000 clones, around 9.6% seen once. The CDR3 is 13 amino acids. The germline V gene has CDR1 WNHNN and CDR2 SYGVQD (reference sequence). The trim removed 8 bases at V and 4 bases at J, leaving 4 bases unmatched. The receptor comes from a young man with type 1 diabetes. The sequenced sample consisted of central memory CD4+ T cells from blood. J is TRBJ2-1 and V is TRBV10-1, with 8 bases lining up with TRBD1. DNA for the CDR3: TGCGCCAGCGGAAGGACAGGGTACAATGAGCAGTTCTTC. Its protein product is CASGRTGYNEQFF.